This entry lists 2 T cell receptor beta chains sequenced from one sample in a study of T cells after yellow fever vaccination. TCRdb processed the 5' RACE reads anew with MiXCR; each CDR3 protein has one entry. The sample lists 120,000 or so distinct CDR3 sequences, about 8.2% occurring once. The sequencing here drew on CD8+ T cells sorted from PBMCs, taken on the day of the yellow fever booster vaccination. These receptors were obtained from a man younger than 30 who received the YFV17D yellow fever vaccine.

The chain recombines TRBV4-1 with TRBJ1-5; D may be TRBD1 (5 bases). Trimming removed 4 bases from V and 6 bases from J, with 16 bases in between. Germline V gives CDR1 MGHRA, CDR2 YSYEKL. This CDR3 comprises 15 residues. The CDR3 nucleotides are TGCGCCAGCAGCCCTCGGGACTTAAGTGTTCAGCCCCAGCATTTT. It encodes CASSPRDLSVQPQHF.

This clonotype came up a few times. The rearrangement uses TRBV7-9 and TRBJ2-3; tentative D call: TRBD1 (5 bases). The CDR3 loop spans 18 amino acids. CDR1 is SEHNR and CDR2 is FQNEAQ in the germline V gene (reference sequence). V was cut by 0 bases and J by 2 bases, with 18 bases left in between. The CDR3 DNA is TGTGCCAGCAGCTTAGCGAGGCGAAGGGGATTCCTCACAGATACGCAGTATTTT. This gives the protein CASSLARRRGFLTDTQYF.